The rows below give T cell receptor beta chains drawn from one sample of a study of T-cell memory formation after mild COVID-19. TCRdb fed the 5' RACE reads into MiXCR, producing one record per CDR3 protein. The repertoire holds over 350,000 distinct CDR3 sequences, about 24% seen once, with roughly 8.9% in the top ten. The sequenced sample consisted of PBMCs or a T cell subset sorted from them (not recorded which). The source of these receptors is an adult woman who had mild COVID-19 (a few samples of this study predate the infection). Cell type and time point are not known. CDR3s include the opening cysteine and the closing phenylalanine or tryptophan. D genes are given only for firm matches. The size entry is marked missing in some rows and otherwise reads once, few, many or a size class.

>-|15|TRBJ1-2|TRBD1|TRBV7-2
TGTGCCAGCAGCTTAGCAGGCGGGACAGGGGGAGGCTACACCTTC
CASSLAGGTGGGYTF
>-|13|TRBJ1-1|-|TRBV4-1
TGCGCCAGCAGCCAAGGACCCCCCCCTAGAGCTTTCTTT
CASSQGPPPRAFF
>-|13|TRBJ2-5|-|TRBV30
TGTGCCTGGCGGGGACGGGGGCAGGAGACCCAGTACTTC
CAWRGRGQETQYF
>-|13|TRBJ2-3|-|TRBV20-1
TGCAGTGCTAAAAACTCCCGCACAGATACGCAGTATTTT
CSAKNSRTDTQYF
>-|12|TRBJ2-3|TRBD2|TRBV30
TGTGCCTGGGGCGGGGGGCCAGATACGCAGTATTTT
CAWGGGPDTQYF
>few|15|TRBJ2-6|-|TRBV3-1
TGTGCCAGCAGCCTTTCCCCCTCTGGGGCCAACGTCCTGACTTTC
CASSLSPSGANVLTF
>few|15|TRBJ1-5|-|TRBV5-1
TGCGCCAGCAGCCCTGGGGACACCAGCAATCAGCCCCAGCATTTT
CASSPGDTSNQPQHF
>few|16|TRBJ1-2|-|TRBV5-6
TGTGCCAGCAGCCCCTCGCGGAGGAAATTTCACTATGGCTACACCTTC
CASSPSRRKFHYGYTF
>-|16|TRBJ1-2|-|TRBV20-1
TGCAGTGCGCGCCGGGACGCAAGAACCACTAACTATGGCTACACCTTC
CSARRDARTTNYGYTF
>-|13|TRBJ1-5|-|TRBV19
TGTGCCAGTAGTATGTGGAGGGATCAGCCCCAGCATTTT
CASSMWRDQPQHF
>-|16|TRBJ2-3|TRBD2|TRBV7-9
TGTGCCAGCAGCCCGGGGACTAGCGGGGCCACAGATACGCAGTATTTT
CASSPGTSGATDTQYF
>few|15|TRBJ1-1|-|TRBV5-1
TGCGCCAGCAGCTTCGACCCGGGGGTGAACACTGAAGCTTTCTTT
CASSFDPGVNTEAFF
>-|14|TRBJ1-6|-|TRBV5-1
TGCGCCAGCAGCTTACGGGGACATAATTCACTCCTCCACTTT
CASSLRGHNSLLHF
>few|15|TRBJ2-5|-|TRBV7-2
TGTGCCAGCAGCCCGACCCATGGGGCGGGTGAGACCCAGTACTTC
CASSPTHGAGETQYF
>-|13|TRBJ2-5|-|TRBV5-1
TGCGCCAGCAGCGAGGGGAGGCAAGAGACCCAGTACTTC
CASSEGRQETQYF
>few|15|TRBJ2-3|-|TRBV5-1
TGCGCCAGCAGCTTGGGTTCAGTACCCACAGATACGCAGTATTTT
CASSLGSVPTDTQYF